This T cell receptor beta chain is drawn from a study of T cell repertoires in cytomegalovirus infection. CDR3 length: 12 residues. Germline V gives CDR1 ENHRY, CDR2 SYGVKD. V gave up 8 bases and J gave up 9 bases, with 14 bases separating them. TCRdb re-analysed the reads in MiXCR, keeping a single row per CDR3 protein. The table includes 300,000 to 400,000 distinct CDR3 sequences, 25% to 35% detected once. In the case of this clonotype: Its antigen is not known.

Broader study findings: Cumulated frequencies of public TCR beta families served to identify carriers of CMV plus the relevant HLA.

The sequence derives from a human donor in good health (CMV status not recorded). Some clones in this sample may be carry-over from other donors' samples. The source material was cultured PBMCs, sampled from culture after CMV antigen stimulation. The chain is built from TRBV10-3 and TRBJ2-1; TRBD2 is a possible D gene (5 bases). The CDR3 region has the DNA TGTGCCATCGGACCCCGGGAAGGTGAGCAGTTCTTC. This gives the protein CAIGPREGEQFF.